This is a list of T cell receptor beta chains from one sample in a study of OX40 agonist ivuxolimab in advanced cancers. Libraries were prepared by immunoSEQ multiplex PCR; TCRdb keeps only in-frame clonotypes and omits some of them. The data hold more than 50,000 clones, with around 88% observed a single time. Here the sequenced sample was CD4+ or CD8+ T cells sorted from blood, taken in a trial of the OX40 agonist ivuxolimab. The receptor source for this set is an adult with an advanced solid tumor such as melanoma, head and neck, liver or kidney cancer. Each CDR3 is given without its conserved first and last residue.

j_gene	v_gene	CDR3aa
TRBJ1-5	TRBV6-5	ASSSHSSNQPQH
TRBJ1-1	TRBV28	ASSLWPREGEDEAF
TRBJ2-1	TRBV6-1	ASSEANNEQF
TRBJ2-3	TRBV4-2	ASSQDPGTGITDTQY
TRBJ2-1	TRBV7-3	ASSFEGGVSEQF
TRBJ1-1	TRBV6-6	ASSYSSLNGAF
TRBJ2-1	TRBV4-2	ASSQVMVGQGVGEQF
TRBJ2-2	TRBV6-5	ASSYWGGDTGELF
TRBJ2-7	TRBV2	ASSPRYSYEQY
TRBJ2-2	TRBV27	ASSIPGGGADTGELF
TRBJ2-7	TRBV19	ASSEGDAGTSEQY
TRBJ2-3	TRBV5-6	ASSYAGTSGTDTQY
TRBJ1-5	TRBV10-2	ASSENSNQPQH
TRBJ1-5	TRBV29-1	SAIDDSNQPQH
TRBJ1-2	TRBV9	ASSAWDGGGHGYT
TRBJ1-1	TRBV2	AGRRATEAF
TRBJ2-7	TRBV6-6	ASSYSDRSYEQY
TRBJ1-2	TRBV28	ASSLRHFSNYGYT
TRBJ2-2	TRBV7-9	ATPWTGTFTGELF
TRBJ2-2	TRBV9	ASSDNQGRGRITGELF
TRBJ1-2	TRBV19	ASSTRTGLYGYT
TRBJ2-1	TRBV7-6	ASTPGDYGYEQF
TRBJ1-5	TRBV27	ASSLTGEGSNQPQH
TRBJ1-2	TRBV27	ASSFAPVRVDGYT
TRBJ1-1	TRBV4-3	ASSQEGWTEAF
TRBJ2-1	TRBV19	ASTRTSSSYNEQF
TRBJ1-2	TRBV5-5	ASSLRENYGYT
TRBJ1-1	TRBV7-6	ASSVDGIEAF
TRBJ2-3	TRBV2	AVRGIVADTQY
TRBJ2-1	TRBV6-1	ASSEVRTDVNEQF
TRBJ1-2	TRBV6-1	ASSESPGLGYYGYT
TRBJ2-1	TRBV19	ASSLFIGQLAGEGNEQF
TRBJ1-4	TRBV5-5	ASRPWGAGEKLF
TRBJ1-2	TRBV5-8	ASSLAVREWGLPNYGYT
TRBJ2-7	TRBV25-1	ASSPPGWGSYEQY
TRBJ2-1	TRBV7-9	ASSLNDRAEQF
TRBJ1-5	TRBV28	ASSWGTGDQPQH
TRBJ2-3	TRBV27	ASSLQGELDTQY
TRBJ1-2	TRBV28	ASSYHTGNSYGYT
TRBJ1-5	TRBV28	ASSLVRGDSNQPQH
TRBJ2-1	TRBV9	ASSRGLVVYNEQF
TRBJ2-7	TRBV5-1	ASSWEGKSYEQY
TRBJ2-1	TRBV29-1	SVEEDVKGLDYEQF
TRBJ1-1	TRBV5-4	ASSPIPDRVGNTEAF